The sequence of this TCR beta chain was determined in a study of radiation and T cells in renal cell carcinoma. The wider study: Nephrectomy followed 15 Gy stereotactic body radiation by 4 weeks.

TCRdb's copy holds only in-frame clones and misses some; the assay was immunoSEQ multiplex PCR. The table shows about 130,000 clones, with roughly four fifths occurring only once. Described time point: blood 2 weeks post-SBRT. Treatment indicated: 15 Gy SBRT to primary tumor, nephrectomy 4 weeks later. Clear cell pathology was present in this patient's renal cell carcinoma. Study findings and constraints: In blood, top tumor clones expanded by 2 weeks, shrinking by 4. Without pretreatment biopsies, baseline tumor clonotype presence was undetermined.

The germline V gene encodes CDR1 SEHNR and CDR2 FQNEAQ (reference sequence). The V gene end was trimmed by 5 bases and the J gene end by 0 bases; junction bases not matched to a gene: 5. CDR3 size: 15 residues. A remark on this clone: What it recognizes is unknown.

The receptor was derived from a man aged 45-60 years with renal cell carcinoma. The chain carries TRBV7-9 and TRBJ2-5, with 8 bases matching TRBD1. Sequenced here: blood, sampled from a patient whose treatment included radiotherapy and nephrectomy. In DNA form, the CDR3 reads TGTGCCAGCAGCCAAGGACAGGGCTACCAAGAGACCCAGTACTTC. Protein: CASSQGQGYQETQYF.